This T cell receptor beta chain was obtained from a study of T cell responses to AZD1222 COVID-19 vaccine. On this clone: What it recognizes is unknown.

Method: immunoSEQ multiplex PCR; TCRdb's copy keeps in-frame clones and lacks some. Of about 100,000 clones detected, over 75% appear once; the ten largest clones hold around 9.6%. Trimming removed 1 base at V and 4 bases at J, with 5 bases between. From germline, CDR1 is KGHSH and CDR2 LQKENI. The CDR3 has 13 residues. Study-wide findings and caveats: As reported, nearly half of all spike-specific TCRs target variant regions that are unmutated. White British donors predominated, females outnumbered males, and clonal diversity was possibly underestimated.

The sequencing here drew on peripheral blood, taken 28 days after the second AZD1222 dose. The gene calls are TRBV18 and TRBJ2-1, with D perhaps matching TRBD1 (5 bases). The clonotype originates from an adult who received the AZD1222 COVID-19 vaccine. CDR3 region: CASSPQGYNEQFF. The CDR3 DNA reads as TGTGCCAGCTCACCACAGGGGTACAATGAGCAGTTCTTC.